This is a list of T cell receptor beta chains from one sample in a study of CD8 T cells in Susac syndrome. TCRdb reprocessed the immunoSEQ multiplex PCR reads with MiXCR, giving one entry per CDR3 protein. The sample yields about 130,000 distinct CDR3 sequences, approximately 94% seen once. Specimen: CD4+ T cells from PBMCs. All receptors come from a human donor with multiple sclerosis. Both conserved end residues are part of each CDR3.

TRBJ1-5,TRBV19,CASRSGQRSNQPQHF
TRBJ1-1,TRBV7-6,CASSLGRMGEAFF
TRBJ1-1,TRBV6-6,CASSYLQGRTEAFF
TRBJ2-3,TRBV2,CASNRDLSTDTQYF
TRBJ1-2,TRBV19,CASSPDRAYGYTF
TRBJ1-2,TRBV6-1,CASSEGPRQAATNYGYTF
TRBJ2-7,TRBV11-1,CASSLGLAGDEQYF
TRBJ2-5,TRBV5-6,CASTLTTPQETQYF
TRBJ1-1,TRBV29-1,CSVGRGVNTEAFF
TRBJ1-3,TRBV14,CASSQALLKVGSGNTIYF
TRBJ1-2,TRBV3-1,CASSQRLRGLYGYTF
TRBJ2-3,TRBV29-1,CSAIPLQGRTDTQYF
TRBJ2-2,TRBV19,CASSLGTAGTGELFF
TRBJ2-7,TRBV29-1,CSVVFLQSEQYF
TRBJ2-7,TRBV29-1,CSVKDSRDRGFDEQYF
TRBJ1-1,TRBV25-1,CASSGDRGKILNTEAFF
TRBJ2-1,TRBV7-2,CASSLALDRRNEQFF
TRBJ2-1,TRBV3-1,CASNHAIGEEQFF
TRBJ1-4,TRBV30,CAWSVRQGNEKLFF
TRBJ1-1,TRBV7-9,CASSQEVRSEAFF
TRBJ1-2,TRBV6-2/TRBV6-3,CASSKATIYGYTF
TRBJ2-7,TRBV7-2,CASSPGRIYYEQYF
TRBJ2-2,TRBV19,CASSIMGGSVTGELFF
TRBJ2-5,TRBV12-3/TRBV12-4,CASRTPNEETQYF
TRBJ2-7,TRBV30,CAWRPPDREAYEQYF
TRBJ2-5,TRBV11-2,CASSLGVTSGRQETQYF
TRBJ2-2,TRBV20-1,CSARREGSTGELFF
TRBJ2-3,TRBV29-1,CSVQLGTDTQYF
TRBJ2-3,TRBV15,CATRLGVETDTQYF
TRBJ2-5,TRBV5-6,CASSLEGTGERETQYF
TRBJ2-2,TRBV29-1,CSVELGPGTGELFF
TRBJ2-7,TRBV6-5,CASSKSGTSYEQYF
TRBJ2-5,TRBV23-1,CASSPPGLAEETQYF
TRBJ2-7,TRBV18,CASSPPDRDHEQYF
TRBJ1-1,TRBV23-1,CASSQSLSRMNTEAFF
TRBJ2-1,TRBV7-9,CASSLAVGTSYNEQFF
TRBJ1-6,TRBV5-6,CASRFGRTGSSYNSPLHF